A single sample gave rise to the 3 T cell receptor beta chains below, sequenced in a study of vaccination and CD4 T cells after COVID-19. An Oncomine TCR Beta short-read assay was used to sequence the DNA from cultured CD4+ T cells. TCRdb itself ran the PCR reads through MiXCR, one entry per CDR3 protein. The sample shows some 15,000 distinct CDR3 sequences, about 61% of them seen only once. Indicated treatment: roughly 10-day PBMC culture with coronavirus spike peptide pools or control peptides (ViraFEST assay). The antigens these receptors bind are not known. The sequenced sample consisted of CD4+ T cells from blood, cultured in vitro. Receptors originate from a human donor who had recovered from COVID-19.

The chain recombines TRBV6-1 with TRBJ2-7; TRBD1 agrees at 8 bases. The CDR3 is 13 residues long. V trimming: 1 base; J trimming: 6 bases; junction bases outside the gene matches: 2. Germline CDR1 and CDR2: MNHNS and SASEGT. Here the CDR3 DNA reads TGTGCCAGCAGTGAAGTGGACAGGGCCGAGCAGTACTTC. Residues: CASSEVDRAEQYF.

This chain uses TRBV25-1 with TRBJ2-1; TRBD2 might be the D (7 bases). The length of the CDR3 is 14 residues. Germline CDR1 reads MGHDK; CDR2 reads SYGVNS. Deletions cut 5 bases from V and 12 bases from J, with 20 bases between. The CDR3 coding sequence is TGTGCCAGCAGTCCCCTAGCGGAGGAGACAGGGCAGTTCTTC. It translates to CASSPLAEETGQFF.

This chain uses TRBV21-1 with TRBJ2-1. TRBV21-1 is a pseudogene. The CDR3 totals 17 residues. CDR3 loop: CASSKVPANGSYNEQFF. The CDR3 nucleotides read TGTGCCAGCAGCAAAGTACCAGCTAACGGATCCTACAATGAGCAGTTCTTC.